The clone carrying this TCR beta chain was seen at least ten times. Its cognate antigen is unknown. The read finishes 3 residues shy of the CDR3 end, and the germline J gene is used to complete it. This sample was included in a study of T cell clonality in common variable immunodeficiency. Study results and caveats: Common variable immunodeficiency TCR beta sequences reportedly had fewer deletions and N-nucleotide insertions.

Equal genomic DNA amounts from CVID and control samples were sequenced. The assay was immunoSEQ multiplex PCR, and TCRdb's table has in-frame clones only and misses some. This sample carries about 66,000 clones, none of them present only once. CDR1 and CDR2 from the germline V gene are LNHDA and SQIVND (reference sequence). The CDR3 loop spans 13 amino acids. V shed 3 bases and J shed 7 bases, with 10 bases lying between them. The TCR originated in a person aged 18 to 75 in good health. Material for sequencing was peripheral blood mononuclear cells. The J gene is TRBJ1-5, the V gene TRBV19; D ambiguous. CDR3 bases read: TGTGCCAGTAGTATGATGGTAGGGCAGCCC. Protein product: CASSMMVGQP. The full CDR3 protein reads CASSMMVGQPQHF.